A selection of T cell receptor beta chains follows, all from one sample in a study of blood T cell repertoires in COVID-19. Only in-frame clones appear in the TCRdb table, and some are missing; sequencing was by immunoSEQ multiplex PCR. The data show some 290,000 clones, roughly nine tenths seen once. Input material: peripheral blood. The origin of the receptors is a man aged 18-30 years with active or convalescent COVID-19. Both conserved end residues are part of each CDR3. A D gene is named only where the DNA matches it firmly. Not every row has a clone size; where given, it reads once, few, many or a size class.

d_call	v_call	j_call	clone_size	cdr3_nt	cdr3_aa
TRBD1	TRBV28	TRBJ1-4	.	TGTGCCAGCAGTTCCCCCGGGACAGGGGGCCGAGCTAATGAAAAACTGTTTTTT	CASSSPGTGGRANEKLFF
.	TRBV2	TRBJ2-1	.	TGTGCCAGCAAGAGACCTGGACAGACGGCCTACAATGAGCAGTTCTTC	CASKRPGQTAYNEQFF
.	TRBV5-1	TRBJ1-6	.	TGCGCCAGTCGTCCGAGCTCCTATAATTCACCCCTCCACTTT	CASRPSSYNSPLHF
.	TRBV2	TRBJ1-1	.	TGTGCCAGCAGTCCTGGGCCATACACTGAAGCTTTCTTT	CASSPGPYTEAFF
TRBD2	TRBV24-1	TRBJ2-1	.	TGTGCCACCAGTGATTTGGGACTAGGTCAGGACAATGAGCAGTTCTTC	CATSDLGLGQDNEQFF
.	TRBV5-5	TRBJ2-7	.	TGTGCCAGCAGCTTGACAGGGTACGAGCAGTACTTC	CASSLTGYEQYF
.	TRBV28	TRBJ1-2	.	TGTGCCAGCAGTCGATTGGGGGCGGGTTACTATGGCTACACCTTC	CASSRLGAGYYGYTF
.	TRBV7-8	TRBJ2-2	.	TGTGCCAGCAGCCTGCGAACCGGGGAGCTGTTTTTT	CASSLRTGELFF
TRBD2	TRBV5-1	TRBJ2-3	.	TGCGCCAGCAGCGCACTGGGGACTAGCGGGGGAATATCCACAGATACGCAGTATTTT	CASSALGTSGGISTDTQYF
.	TRBV7-2	TRBJ2-5	many	TGTGCCAGCAGCTTAGAGGGCAGGGGGGTAGAGACCCAGTACTTC	CASSLEGRGVETQYF
.	TRBV9	TRBJ2-5	.	TGTGCCAGCAGCGTAGTGGCATCATTGCCCCTTGAGACCCAGTACTTC	CASSVVASLPLETQYF
TRBD2	TRBV4-1	TRBJ2-1	once	TGCGCCAGCAGCCAAGATAGCGGGAGCTCCTACAATGAGCAGTTCTTC	CASSQDSGSSYNEQFF
.	TRBV7-9	TRBJ1-2	.	TGTGCCAGCACCGCGGACCACCAAGCGGGCGGCTACACCTTC	CASTADHQAGGYTF
TRBD2	TRBV5-1	TRBJ2-7	.	TGCGCCAGCAGCTTGGCCCCTCAGCGGGAGGTCTACGAGCAGTACTTC	CASSLAPQREVYEQYF
.	TRBV5-4	TRBJ2-5	.	TGTGCCAGCAGCTTGCCGGGTGAGACCCAGTACTTC	CASSLPGETQYF
.	TRBV6-5	TRBJ1-3	once	TGTGCCAGCGAACTTAGCTCTGGAAACACCATATATTTT	CASELSSGNTIYF
TRBD2	TRBV11-3	TRBJ2-1	.	TGTGCCAGCAGCTTAGGAGAAACTAGCGGAAGCCCTAGCAATGAGCAGTTCTTC	CASSLGETSGSPSNEQFF
.	TRBV6-5	TRBJ1-2	few	TGTGCCACATTCCAGGGGCTGTATGGCTACACCTTC	CATFQGLYGYTF
.	TRBV3-1/TRBV3-2	TRBJ2-3	.	TGTGCCAGCAGCCAAGTCCTTCGGGTAGCCCTAGATACGCAGTATTTT	CASSQVLRVALDTQYF
TRBD1	TRBV27	TRBJ2-7	.	TGTGCCAGCAGTCTGGCCGGGACAGGGATGTTCGAGCAGTACTTC	CASSLAGTGMFEQYF
.	TRBV7-2	TRBJ2-2	.	TGTGCCAGCAGCGGAATACTAGCCACCGGGGAGCTGTTTTTT	CASSGILATGELFF
TRBD1	TRBV5-1	TRBJ1-3	.	TGCGCCAGCAGCAGACAGGGGGCGGACACCATATATTTT	CASSRQGADTIYF
TRBD2	TRBV4-1	TRBJ2-2	.	TGCGCCAGCAGCCAAGGACTAGCGGGAGCCGGGGAGCTGTTTTTT	CASSQGLAGAGELFF
TRBD2	TRBV27	TRBJ2-2	.	TGTGCCAGCAGCGGACTAGCGGGAGCCGGGGAGCTGTTTTTT	CASSGLAGAGELFF
.	TRBV6-5	TRBJ1-5	.	TGTGCCAGCAGTTCGGGCCCCCTCGGGGGGTATCAGCCCCAGCATTTT	CASSSGPLGGYQPQHF
.	TRBV13	TRBJ2-7	.	TGTGCCAGCAGCTTAGAAGCAGGGTTCCACGAGCAGTACTTC	CASSLEAGFHEQYF
.	TRBV7-9	TRBJ1-1	.	TGTGCCAGCAGCGAATGGAGGGAAAACACTGAAGCTTTCTTT	CASSEWRENTEAFF
.	TRBV6-5	TRBJ1-6	.	TGTGCCAGCAGTTACGAACAGGGAAGGTGGTCACCCCTCCACTTT	CASSYEQGRWSPLHF
.	TRBV24-1	TRBJ2-1	.	TGTGCCACCAGTGATTCCGGGAGAAGCTCCTACAATGAGCAGTTCTTC	CATSDSGRSSYNEQFF
TRBD2	TRBV7-2	TRBJ2-3	.	TGTGCCAGCAGCCTTGGACTAGCGGGCACAGATACGCAGTATTTT	CASSLGLAGTDTQYF
TRBD1	TRBV15	TRBJ1-1	once	TGTGCCACCAGCAGAGGTGGAACAGGGGAGGTTTTGAACACTGAAGCTTTCTTT	CATSRGGTGEVLNTEAFF
TRBD2	TRBV19	TRBJ2-3	.	TGTGCCAGTAGTCCCGGACTAGCGGGAGGTAGCGCAGATACGCAGTATTTT	CASSPGLAGGSADTQYF
TRBD1	TRBV5-4	TRBJ2-5	.	TGTGCCAGCAGCAATAACAGGGGCGCAGGGTCGGAGACCCAGTACTTC	CASSNNRGAGSETQYF
.	TRBV3-1/TRBV3-2	TRBJ1-5	.	TGTGCCAGCAGCCCTTGGAGGCAGCGCAATCAGCCCCAGCATTTT	CASSPWRQRNQPQHF
.	TRBV6-1	TRBJ2-6	.	TGTGCCAGCAGTGAAGCTTACCAGGGTTCTATTACTGGGGCCAACGTCCTGACTTTC	CASSEAYQGSITGANVLTF
TRBD1	TRBV4-1	TRBJ1-1	.	TGCGCCAGCAGCCTAAACCCTACAGGGGGTGGAACTGAAGCTTTCTTT	CASSLNPTGGGTEAFF
.	TRBV10-3	TRBJ1-5	.	TGTGCCATCAATAGCCGACCGGCTGATCAGCCCCAGCATTTT	CAINSRPADQPQHF
TRBD2	TRBV7-3	TRBJ2-3	.	TGTGCCAGCAGTTATAGCGGGGGGGCTGGCACAGATACGCAGTATTTT	CASSYSGGAGTDTQYF
TRBD1	TRBV7-3	TRBJ1-2	.	TGTGCCAGCAGCGCAGACAGGGAAATTTACACCTTC	CASSADREIYTF
TRBD2	TRBV7-2	TRBJ2-1	few	TGTGCCAGCAGCTTAAGAGTAGCGGGAGGGGAGGCCTACAATGAGCAGTTCTTC	CASSLRVAGGEAYNEQFF
TRBD1	TRBV9	TRBJ1-2	few	TGTGCCAGCAGCGTAGGGACAGGGTTGGATGGCTACACCTTC	CASSVGTGLDGYTF
TRBD1	TRBV15	TRBJ1-5	.	TGTGCCACCAGCAGAGATAGGGGGACAGGGGAAAGGGAGCCCCAGCATTTT	CATSRDRGTGEREPQHF
TRBD1	TRBV2	TRBJ1-2	.	TGTGCCAGCAGTATTTTACAGGGGGCTGGTGGCTACACCTTC	CASSILQGAGGYTF
.	TRBV2	TRBJ2-5	.	TGTGCCAGCAGTGAAGGGGCGGGGATCACAGAGACCCAGTACTTC	CASSEGAGITETQYF
TRBD1	TRBV30	TRBJ1-1	.	TGTGCCTGGTCCAGGGGGAGTAGTGAAGCTTTCTTT	CAWSRGSSEAFF
.	TRBV19	TRBJ2-1	.	TGTGCCAGTAGTATAGGCCCAGGATTGTATGGGTTCTTC	CASSIGPGLYGFF
TRBD2	TRBV23-1	TRBJ2-2	.	TGCGCCAGCAGTCAATTCGTCAGCGGGGGGAACACCGGGGAGCTGTTTTTT	CASSQFVSGGNTGELFF
TRBD1	TRBV9	TRBJ1-4	.	TGTGCCAGCAGCGTGGCGGGACAGAACGGAAAACTGTTTTTT	CASSVAGQNGKLFF
TRBD1	TRBV19	TRBJ2-3	.	TGTGCCAGTAAGATCTCTAGGACAGGGGCCGGGGTTTTT	CASKISRTGAGVF
TRBD2	TRBV5-1	TRBJ2-3	.	TGCGCCAGCAGCGTACGGGACTACACAGATACGCAGTATTTT	CASSVRDYTDTQYF
TRBD1	TRBV27	TRBJ1-6	.	TGTGCCAGCGGACTACAGGGGTTGGTCAATTCACCCCTCCACTTT	CASGLQGLVNSPLHF
TRBD2	TRBV13	TRBJ2-5	.	TGTGCCAGCAGCCGGGAGGGACTAGCGGGGAAAGAGACCCAGTACTTC	CASSREGLAGKETQYF